This TCR beta chain was obtained from a study of blood T cell repertoires in COVID-19. For the study at large: Samples of COVID-19 (acute and convalescent) were obtained from the United States, Italy and Spain. In each case, the material was cDNA or gDNA derived from T cells, B-cell-depleted T cells, or PBMCs.

Deletions cut 4 bases from V and 5 bases from J, with 12 bases between. Germline V CDR1 and CDR2: SGHAT, FQNNGV. The CDR3 runs to 13 residues. Residents of around 24 US areas, aged about 18 to 100 years, made up the participants. Source study methods: Quantification of nucleated cells was approximated via reference gene primer amplification. TCRdb's copy holds only in-frame clones and misses some; the assay was immunoSEQ multiplex PCR. V and J calls plus clone size are reproduced from that table; the DNA served to infer D and trimming. The repertoire includes about 200,000 clones, 65% to 90% of them detected once, and 4% to 6.5% sits in the top ten.

V and J are TRBV11-2 and TRBJ2-7, with D unresolved. This receptor was taken from an older woman with acute COVID-19. The source material was PBMCs or T cells enriched from blood (not recorded which). The CDR3 spells CASSSVTSHEQYV. DNA for the CDR3: TGTGCCAGCAGCTCAGTTACAAGTCACGAGCAGTACGTC.